Shown below are 9 T cell receptor beta chains from a single sample sequenced in a study of shared clonotypes between healthy human individuals (dated by TCRdb to 2020 to 2022). The method behind the library was the immunoSEQ multiplex PCR assay. TCRdb's version of the immuneACCESS table is confined to in-frame rearrangements and falls short of the full clone set. An unresolved V gene accounts for under half of the shortfall where checked; the remainder is of unknown origin. In this sample the table shows more than 1,200,000 clones, approximately 98.5% of which occur a single time. Of the sample, about 0.4% falls within the top ten clones. Material: naive CD4+ T cells sorted from blood. The sample's cell subset or site label, decoded: CD45RA+ positively selected. These receptors were collected from a man aged 25 to 45 in good health.

The J gene is TRBJ1-1, the V gene TRBV27; D is ambiguous. Germline V gives CDR1 MNHEY, CDR2 SMNVEV (reference sequence). Trimming took 5 bases from V and 2 from J, leaving 9 bases between them. The CDR3 totals 13 residues. In DNA, the CDR3 is TGTGCCAGCAGTACAGTTCCTAACACTGAAGCTTTCTTT. Protein sequence: CASSTVPNTEAFF.

The rearrangement joins TRBV27 to TRBJ2-1; 11 nucleotides agree with TRBD2. CDR3 length: 19 amino acids. Germline V gene lookup returns CDR1 MNHEY and CDR2 SMNVEV (reference sequence). Unmatched junction bases numbered 12, after V lost 3 bases and J lost 2 bases. This CDR3 is CASSFFHLTSGTTYNEQFF. The CDR3 region has the DNA TGTGCCAGCAGTTTTTTCCACTTGACTAGCGGGACTACCTACAATGAGCAGTTCTTC.

This chain connects TRBV5-4 to TRBJ1-5; maybe TRBD1 (6 bases). V was clipped by 4 bases and J by 0 bases, with 14 bases between them. Germline CDR1 SGHNT, CDR2 YYREEE (reference sequence). The CDR3 covers 16 residues. The CDR3 coding sequence is TGTGCCAGCAGCCTTACAGGGATCAATAGCAATCAGCCCCAGCATTTT. It encodes CASSLTGINSNQPQHF.

The CDR3 protein is CASTRTDSYEQYF. CDR3 sequence (DNA): TGTGCCAGCACCAGGACAGACTCCTACGAGCAGTACTTC. The chain recombines TRBV7-8 with TRBJ2-7, with TRBD1 as a possible D gene (6 bases). Trimming removed 7 bases at V and 0 bases at J, with 10 bases between. The length of the CDR3 is 13 residues. Germline loops: CDR1 SGHVS, CDR2 FQNEAQ.

The chain uses TRBV18 and TRBJ2-7, with D possibly matching TRBD2 (6 bases). The CDR3 is 16 amino acids. V was cut by 2 bases and J by 1 base, with 15 bases left in between. CDR1 and CDR2 from the germline V gene are KGHSH and LQKENI. CDR3 loop: CASSPFSGEWSYEQYF. In DNA form, the CDR3 reads TGTGCCAGCTCACCATTCTCGGGGGAGTGGTCCTACGAGCAGTACTTC. Filled out from reference TRBV18 and TRBJ2-7, the complete variable domain reads NAGVMQNPRHLVRRRGQEARLRCSPMKGHSHVYWYRQLPEEGLKFMVYLQKENIIDESGMPKERFSAEFPKEGPSILRIQQVVRGDSAAYFCASSPFSGEWSYEQYFGPGTRLTVT.

This sequence joins TRBV4-3 and TRBJ2-5; D call uncertain. The CDR3 covers 14 residues. The V and J ends lost 0 bases and 5 bases respectively, with 10 bases between them. Germline CDR1 is LGHNA and CDR2 is YSLEER. CDR3 in amino acids: CASSQEYPPETQYF. The CDR3 DNA reads as TGCGCCAGCAGCCAAGAATACCCTCCGGAGACCCAGTACTTC.

The rearrangement uses TRBV19 and TRBJ2-1; 13 positions match TRBD2. Unmatched junction bases numbered 5, after V lost 8 bases and J lost 10 bases. Germline CDR1 LNHDA, CDR2 SQIVND (reference sequence). The CDR3 extends over 13 amino acids. CDR3 DNA: TGTGCCAGTGGGAGACTAGCGGGAGGAGAGCAGTTCTTC. Its translation is CASGRLAGGEQFF.

The chain employs TRBV5-6 and TRBJ2-7; 11 nucleotides align to TRBD1. The CDR3 covers 15 residues. With 2 bases clipped from V and 1 base from J, the junction kept 2 bases outside the gene matches. From germline, CDR1 is SGHDT and CDR2 YYEEEE. The DNA of the CDR3 is TGTGCCAGCAGCTTCAGGGACAGGGGGTCCTACGAGCAGTACTTC. It specifies CASSFRDRGSYEQYF.

The CDR3 coding sequence is TGCAGCGTTGAACGGGGGGGATCGTACCAAGAGACCCAGTACTTC. As protein: CSVERGGSYQETQYF. V is TRBV29-1 and J is TRBJ2-5; 8 nucleotides agree with TRBD2. The CDR3 is made up of 15 amino acids. V shed 2 bases and J 0 bases; nucleotides not matched to a gene: 5. Looked up from germline, CDR1 is SQVTM and CDR2 is ANQGSEA. Variable domain in full (rest from reference TRBV29-1 and TRBJ2-5): SAVISQKPSRDICQRGTSLTIQCQVDSQVTMMFWYRQQPGQSLTLIATANQGSEATYESGFVIDKFPISRPNLTFSTLTVSNMSPEDSSIYLCSVERGGSYQETQYFGPGTRLLVL.